Listed here are 14 T cell receptor beta chains from one sample, sequenced in a study of vaccination and CD4 T cells after COVID-19. Sequenced with the Oncomine TCR Beta short-read assay was DNA taken from cultured CD4+ T cells. TCRdb itself ran the PCR reads through MiXCR, one entry per CDR3 protein. Here the sample spans tens of thousands of distinct CDR3 sequences, roughly half being singletons. What these receptors recognize is not known. The treatment: roughly 10-day PBMC culture with coronavirus spike peptide pools or control peptides (ViraFEST assay). The specimen was CD4+ T cells from blood, cultured in vitro. The receptors stem from a human donor who had recovered from COVID-19.

CDR3: CSASLAPNTGELFF. The CDR3 bases are TGCAGTGCGTCACTAGCGCCAAACACCGGGGAGCTGTTTTTT. The gene calls are TRBV20-1 and TRBJ2-2, with 7 bases lining up with TRBD2. The V gene's germline CDR1 is DFQATT and CDR2 SNEGSKA (reference sequence). The ends lost 6 bases at V and 2 bases at J; junction bases unmatched: 6. CDR3 length: 14 residues.

The chain combines TRBV19 with TRBJ2-5; D gene uncertain. Germline lookup yields CDR1 LNHDA and CDR2 SQIVND (reference sequence). The CDR3 consists of 14 residues. Trimming shortened V by 2 bases and J by 1 base, and 8 bases separated the two germline ends. The CDR3 loop is CASSILGSQETQYF. In DNA form, the CDR3 reads TGTGCCAGTAGTATATTGGGGTCCCAAGAGACCCAGTACTTC.

The V call is TRBV4-3, the J call TRBJ1-2, with unresolved D. The CDR3 extends over 14 amino acids. The germline gives CDR1 LGHNA, CDR2 YSLEER. With 0 bases removed from V and 2 bases from J, the gap between germline ends came to 7 bases. CDR3 nucleotide sequence: TGCGCCAGCAGCCAAGACAGCGACAACTATGGCTACACCTTC. Translating it yields CASSQDSDNYGYTF.

The chain couples TRBV15 to TRBJ1-1; 7 bases are a match to TRBD1. There are 15 residues in the CDR3. Germline-derived CDR1 and CDR2 are LNHNV and YYDKDF (reference sequence). V trimming: 5 bases; J trimming: 2 bases; junction bases outside the gene matches: 8. DNA of the CDR3: TGTGCCACCAGCTGGGCAGGGGGTGAAAACACTGAAGCTTTCTTT. This sequence encodes CATSWAGGENTEAFF.

The rearrangement uses TRBV10-3 and TRBJ1-3; D unresolved. Per the germline V gene, CDR1 is ENHRY and CDR2 is SYGVKD. This CDR3 is 14 amino acids long. Trimming pared 7 bases from V and 0 bases from J, leaving 10 bases between. The CDR3 nucleotides read TGTGCCATCAAAGGGTCTAACTCTGGAAACACCATATATTTT. Translated: CAIKGSNSGNTIYF.

This chain connects TRBV11-2 to TRBJ2-7, with 11 bases fitting TRBD1. Germline V lookup: CDR1 SGHAT, CDR2 FQNNGV. The CDR3 contains 14 residues. V was clipped by 6 bases and J by 4 bases; unmatched bases: 5. The CDR3 nucleotides are TGTGCCAGCAGGGGAGGACAGGGGGCTTACGAGCAGTACTTC. Amino acid sequence: CASRGGQGAYEQYF.

This clonotype is classed as medium-sized. The chain combines TRBV19 with TRBJ1-2; the match to TRBD1 covers 7 bases. Germline V gives CDR1 LNHDA, CDR2 SQIVND (reference sequence). CDR3 length: 15 amino acids. V lost 1 base, J lost 2 bases, and 4 bases stayed unmatched. CDR3 sequence (DNA): TGTGCCAGTAGTATAGGCCAGGGGGGGAACTATGGCTACACCTTC. Its protein product is CASSIGQGGNYGYTF.

This chain links TRBV6-1 with TRBJ2-2; D not certain. V was trimmed by 6 bases and J by 0 bases, leaving 8 bases between them. The CDR3 spans 14 residues. Germline V gene sequence: CDR1 MNHNS, CDR2 SASEGT. The CDR3, as DNA: TGTGCCAGCAGCCCGACTTCGAACACCGGGGAGCTGTTTTTT. Its protein product is CASSPTSNTGELFF.

This clonotype came up a few times. The V and J genes are TRBV20-1 and TRBJ1-5, with a weak D call TRBD1 (5 bases). The V end lost 3 bases, the J end lost 5 bases, and 11 bases lay between the germline ends. The germline gives CDR1 DFQATT, CDR2 SNEGSKA (reference sequence). The CDR3 has 13 amino acids. The CDR3 loop reads CSARGGVDQPQHF. The CDR3 nucleotides read TGCAGTGCTAGGGGAGGGGTCGATCAGCCCCAGCATTTT.

The rearrangement uses TRBV28 and TRBJ1-5, with 9 bases lining up with TRBD1. The CDR3 length is 14 residues. Germline V gives CDR1 MDHEN, CDR2 SYDVKM. V trimming: 4 bases; J trimming: 4 bases; junction bases outside the gene matches: 2. CDR3 residues: CASSSGTGNQPQHF. The DNA for the CDR3 is TGTGCCAGCAGTTCCGGGACAGGGAATCAGCCCCAGCATTTT.

The gene calls are TRBV10-3 and TRBJ1-5; possible D gene TRBD1, 5 bases. Germline V gene lookup returns CDR1 ENHRY and CDR2 SYGVKD. Between the trimmed V and J ends, which lost 8 bases and 5 bases, there was a span of 16 bases. The CDR3 extends over 14 amino acids. CDR3 amino acids: CAIDRDGRDQPQHF. In DNA, the CDR3 is TGTGCCATCGACCGGGACGGGAGGGATCAGCCCCAGCATTTT.

The CDR3 nucleotides are TGTGCCAGCAGTTTTGGACCGAACCAAGAGACCCAGTACTTC. Its protein is CASSFGPNQETQYF. This rearrangement joins TRBV12-3 or TRBV12-4 to TRBJ2-5; D ambiguous. Trimming removed 3 bases from V and 0 bases from J, with 8 bases in between. The CDR3 spans 14 residues.

This clonotype was detected once. J is TRBJ2-3 and V is TRBV7-9; D not resolved. V gave up 1 base and J gave up 6 bases, with 8 bases separating them. The CDR3 covers 13 residues. Germline CDR1 SEHNR, CDR2 FQNEAQ (reference sequence). CDR3 amino acids: CASSLGRDDTQYF. The CDR3 DNA sequence: TGTGCCAGCAGCTTAGGTAGAGATGATACGCAGTATTTT.

The chain recombines TRBV30 with TRBJ1-2; no firm D call. The CDR3 length is 12 residues. Per the germline V gene, CDR1 is GTSNPN and CDR2 is SVGIG (reference sequence). The germline V and J ends were trimmed by 6 bases and 3 bases, with 11 bases remaining between them. The CDR3 protein is CACQVEDYGYTF. Here the CDR3 DNA reads TGTGCCTGCCAGGTGGAAGACTATGGCTACACCTTC.